Presented here are 10 T cell receptor beta chains from one specimen sequenced in a study of blood T cell repertoires in COVID-19. Generated by immunoSEQ multiplex PCR, the TCRdb table keeps only in-frame clones and is missing some. The table lists 150,000 to 180,000 clones, roughly 89% of them singletons. Sequenced sample: peripheral blood. These TCRs come from a man aged 45-60 years with acute or convalescent COVID-19.

V usage is TRBV5-4 and J usage is TRBJ1-1; no clear D. V was trimmed by 2 bases and J by 7 bases, leaving 15 bases between them. CDR3 length: 14 amino acids. Germline V gives CDR1 SGHNT, CDR2 YYREEE (reference sequence). The CDR3 here is CASSFAGMEGEAFF. CDR3 sequence (DNA): TGTGCCAGCAGCTTTGCGGGAATGGAAGGTGAAGCTTTCTTT.

The gene calls are TRBV28 and TRBJ1-2; 12 positions match TRBD1. V lost 8 bases and J lost 7; bases outside the gene matches: 11. This CDR3 spans 15 amino acids. Looked up from germline, CDR1 is MDHEN and CDR2 is SYDVKM. The CDR3 protein is CASGSPGTGGGGYTF. CDR3 in DNA: TGTGCCAGCGGCTCACCCGGGACAGGGGGCGGTGGCTACACCTTC.

The chain links TRBV9 to TRBJ1-1; a possible D gene is TRBD1 (5 bases). The CDR3 sequence is 14 residues long. Germline V gene data show CDR1 as SGDLS and CDR2 as YYNGEE. Trimming stripped 0 bases from V and 1 base from J, with 7 bases between. CDR3 sequence: CASSVEGRNTEAFF. The CDR3 DNA reads as TGTGCCAGCAGCGTAGAGGGGCGGAACACTGAAGCTTTCTTT.

Only one count was recorded for this clone. The V gene is TRBV20-1, the J gene TRBJ2-2; 7 nucleotides line up with TRBD2. Germline V gives CDR1 DFQATT, CDR2 SNEGSKA (reference sequence). The CDR3 sequence is 14 residues long. V lost 6 bases to trimming and J lost 5 bases; unmatched junction nucleotides: 9. The CDR3: CSASGASGTGELFF. DNA for the CDR3: TGCAGTGCCAGTGGGGCTAGCGGTACCGGGGAGCTGTTTTTT.

The chain carries TRBV11-3 and TRBJ1-1; weak D call: TRBD1 (6 bases). The germline gives CDR1 SGHNT, CDR2 YENEEA. V was shortened by 3 bases and J by 5 bases, with 13 bases between the two germline ends. The CDR3 loop spans 14 amino acids. CDR3 region: CASSLTQGSTEAFF. For the CDR3, the DNA is TGTGCCAGCAGCTTGACACAGGGATCGACTGAAGCTTTCTTT.

The V gene is TRBV4-2, the J gene TRBJ1-1, with TRBD1 identical over 7 bases. V lost 1 base to trimming and J lost 4 bases; unmatched junction nucleotides: 3. The CDR3 is 14 amino acids. The germline CDR1 and CDR2 sequences are LGHNA and YNFKEQ. The CDR3 DNA sequence: TGTGCCAGCAGCCAAGTTGCAGGGGGCACTGAAGCTTTCTTT. This codes for CASSQVAGGTEAFF.

J is TRBJ1-3 and V is TRBV11-2; D is unclear. The germline gives CDR1 SGHAT, CDR2 FQNNGV. This CDR3 is built from 11 residues. V shed 5 bases and J shed 8 bases, with 7 bases lying between them. DNA of the CDR3: TGTGCCAGCAGCATGGGCCACACCATATATTTT. It codes for CASSMGHTIYF. Variable domain in full (rest from reference TRBV11-2 and TRBJ1-3): EAGVAQSPRYKIIEKRQSVAFWCNPISGHATLYWYQQILGQGPKLLIQFQNNGVVDDSQLPKDRFSAERLKGVDSTLKIQPAKLEDSAVYLCASSMGHTIYFGEGSWLTVV.

The chain joins TRBV2 to TRBJ2-1; TRBD2 matches at 7 bases. The CDR3 covers 14 residues. Germline loops: CDR1 SNHLY, CDR2 FYNNEI. The junction had 1 base not matched to a gene; V was cut back by 4 bases and J by 1 base. This CDR3 reads CASSGLASYNEQFF. The CDR3 nucleotides are TGTGCCAGCAGTGGACTAGCTTCCTACAATGAGCAGTTCTTC.

This clone came up once. This chain links TRBV28 with TRBJ1-2; 10 nucleotides agree with TRBD1. V dropped 1 base and J dropped 6; count of bases not matched to a gene: 8. The CDR3 is 16 amino acids. Germline-derived CDR1 and CDR2 are MDHEN and SYDVKM. CDR3 sequence (DNA): TGTGCCAGCAGTTTATATACCGGGACAGGGGTGGATGGCTACACCTTC. Protein sequence: CASSLYTGTGVDGYTF.

The chain has TRBV5-6 and TRBJ1-6; D gene unclear. This CDR3 is 13 amino acids long. Germline V gene data show CDR1 as SGHDT and CDR2 as YYEEEE. V shed 0 bases and J shed 8 bases, with 6 bases lying between them. The CDR3 is CASSLAGDSPLHF. In nucleotides, the CDR3 is TGTGCCAGCAGCTTGGCCGGAGATTCACCCCTCCACTTT.